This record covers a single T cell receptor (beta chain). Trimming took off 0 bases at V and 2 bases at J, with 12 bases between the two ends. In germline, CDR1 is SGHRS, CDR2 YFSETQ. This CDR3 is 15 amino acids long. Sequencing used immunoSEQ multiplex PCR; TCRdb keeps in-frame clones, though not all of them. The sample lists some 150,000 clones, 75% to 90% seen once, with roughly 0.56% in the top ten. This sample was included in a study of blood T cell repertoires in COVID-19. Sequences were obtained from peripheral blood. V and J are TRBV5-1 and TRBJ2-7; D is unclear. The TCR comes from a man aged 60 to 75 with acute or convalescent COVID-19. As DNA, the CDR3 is TGCGCCAGCAGCTTGGGAGGTAGCTCAGCCTACGAGCAGTACTTC. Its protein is CASSLGGSSAYEQYF. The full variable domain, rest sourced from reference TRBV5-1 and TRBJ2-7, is KAGVTQTPRYLIKTRGQQVTLSCSPISGHRSVSWYQQTPGQGLQFLFEYFSETQRNKGNFPGRFSGRQFSNSRSEMNVSTLELGDSALYLCASSLGGSSAYEQYFGPGTRLTVT.